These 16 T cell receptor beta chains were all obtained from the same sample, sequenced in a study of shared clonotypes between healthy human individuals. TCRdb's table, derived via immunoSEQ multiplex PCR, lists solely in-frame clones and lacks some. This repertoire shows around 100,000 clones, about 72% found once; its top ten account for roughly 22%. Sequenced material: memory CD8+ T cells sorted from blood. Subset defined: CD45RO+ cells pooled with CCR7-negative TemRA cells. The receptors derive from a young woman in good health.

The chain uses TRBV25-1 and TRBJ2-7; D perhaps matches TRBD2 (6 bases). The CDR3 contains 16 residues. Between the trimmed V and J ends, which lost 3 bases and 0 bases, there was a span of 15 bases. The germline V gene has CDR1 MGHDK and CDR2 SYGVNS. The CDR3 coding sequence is TGTGCCAGCAGTGAGGAGGGTGGGAATAGCTCCTACGAGCAGTACTTC. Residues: CASSEEGGNSSYEQYF.

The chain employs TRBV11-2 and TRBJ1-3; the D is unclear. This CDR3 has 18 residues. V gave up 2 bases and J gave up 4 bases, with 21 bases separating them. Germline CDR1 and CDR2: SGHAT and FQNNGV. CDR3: CASSLLCWVEYCGNTIYF. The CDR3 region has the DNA TGTGCCAGCAGCTTACTTTGTTGGGTGGAGTATTGCGGAAACACCATATATTTT.

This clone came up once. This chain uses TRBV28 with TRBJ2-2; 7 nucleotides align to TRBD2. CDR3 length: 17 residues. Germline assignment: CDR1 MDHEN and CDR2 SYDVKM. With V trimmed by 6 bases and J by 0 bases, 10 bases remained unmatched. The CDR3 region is CASRMTSPATNTGELFF. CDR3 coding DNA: TGTGCCAGCAGGATGACTAGCCCGGCGACGAACACCGGGGAGCTGTTTTTT.

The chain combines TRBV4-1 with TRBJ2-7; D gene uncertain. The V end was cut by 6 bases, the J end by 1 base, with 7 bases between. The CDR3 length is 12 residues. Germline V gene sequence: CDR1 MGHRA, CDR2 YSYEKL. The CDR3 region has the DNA TGCGCCAGCAGGGGGATATCCTACGAGCAGTACTTC. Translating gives CASRGISYEQYF.

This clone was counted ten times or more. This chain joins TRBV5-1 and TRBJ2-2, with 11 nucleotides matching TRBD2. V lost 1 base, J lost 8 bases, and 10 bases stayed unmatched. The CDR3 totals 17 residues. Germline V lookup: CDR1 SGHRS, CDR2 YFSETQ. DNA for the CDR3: TGCGCCAGCAGCTTGTATCGCGGTCTAGCGGGAGGAGGGGAGCTGTTTTTT. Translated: CASSLYRGLAGGGELFF.

The CDR3 DNA follows: TGTGCCAGTACCCGACAGGGGTTGAAGGTCTATGGCTACACCTTC. Translating gives CASTRQGLKVYGYTF. V gene TRBV19 combines with J gene TRBJ1-2; TRBD1 agrees at 8 bases. The junction had 11 bases not matched to a gene; V was cut back by 7 bases and J by 4 bases. Germline V gene lookup returns CDR1 LNHDA and CDR2 SQIVND (reference sequence). CDR3 length equals 15 residues.

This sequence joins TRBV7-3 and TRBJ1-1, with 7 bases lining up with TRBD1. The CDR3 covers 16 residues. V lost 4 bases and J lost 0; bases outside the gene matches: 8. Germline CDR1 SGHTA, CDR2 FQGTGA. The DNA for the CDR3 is TGTGCCAGCAGCTCTCGGGACAGTCTTATGAACACTGAAGCTTTCTTT. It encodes CASSSRDSLMNTEAFF.

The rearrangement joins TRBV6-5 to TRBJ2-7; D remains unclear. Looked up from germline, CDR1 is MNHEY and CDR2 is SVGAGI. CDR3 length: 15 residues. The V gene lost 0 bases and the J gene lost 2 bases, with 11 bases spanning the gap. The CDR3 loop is CASSYSERPTYEQYF. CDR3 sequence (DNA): TGTGCCAGCAGTTACTCGGAGCGACCAACCTACGAGCAGTACTTC.

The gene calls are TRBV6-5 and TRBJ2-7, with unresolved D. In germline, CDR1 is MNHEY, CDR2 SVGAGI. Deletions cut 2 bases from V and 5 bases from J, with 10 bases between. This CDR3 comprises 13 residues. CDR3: CASSYNRWNEQYF. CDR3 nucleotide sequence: TGTGCCAGCAGTTACAACCGGTGGAACGAGCAGTACTTC.

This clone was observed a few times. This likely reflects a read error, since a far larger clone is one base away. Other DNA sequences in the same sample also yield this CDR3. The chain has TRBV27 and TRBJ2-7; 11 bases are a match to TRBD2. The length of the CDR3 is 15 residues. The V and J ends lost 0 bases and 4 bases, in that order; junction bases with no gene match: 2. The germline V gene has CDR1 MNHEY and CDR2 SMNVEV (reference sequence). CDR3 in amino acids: CASSLSASGRYEQYF. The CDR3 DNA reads TGTGCCAGCAGTTTATCGGCTAGCGGGAGGTACGAGCAGTACTTC.

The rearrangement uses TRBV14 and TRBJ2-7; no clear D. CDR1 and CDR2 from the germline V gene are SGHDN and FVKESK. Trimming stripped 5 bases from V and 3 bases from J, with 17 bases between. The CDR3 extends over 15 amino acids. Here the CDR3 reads CASSARAVGGYEQYF. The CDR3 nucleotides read TGTGCCAGCAGCGCCCGAGCAGTGGGCGGCTACGAGCAGTACTTC.

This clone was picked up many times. DNA of the CDR3: TGTGCCAGCCAGAGGACTAGCGGGCGATCTGGGGCCAACGTCCTGACTTTC. It encodes CASQRTSGRSGANVLTF. The rearrangement joins TRBV2 to TRBJ2-6, with 11 bases lining up with TRBD2. The V gene's germline CDR1 is SNHLY and CDR2 FYNNEI. The V gene end was trimmed by 8 bases and the J gene end by 1 base; junction bases not matched to a gene: 7. CDR3 length: 17 amino acids.

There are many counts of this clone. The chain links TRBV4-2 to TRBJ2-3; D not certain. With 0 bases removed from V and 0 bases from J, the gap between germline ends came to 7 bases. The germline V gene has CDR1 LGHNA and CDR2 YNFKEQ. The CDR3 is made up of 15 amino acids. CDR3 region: CASSQEWASTDTQYF. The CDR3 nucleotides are TGTGCCAGCAGCCAAGAGTGGGCTAGCACAGATACGCAGTATTTT.

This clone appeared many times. The CDR3 here is CASSLNAGSTDTQYF. The CDR3 nucleotides read TGCGCCAGCAGCTTGAACGCTGGGAGCACAGATACGCAGTATTTT. The chain links TRBV5-1 to TRBJ2-3; no clear D gene. V was cut by 1 base and J by 0 bases, with 9 bases left in between. CDR1 is SGHRS, CDR2 YFSETQ, per germline. The CDR3 covers 15 residues.

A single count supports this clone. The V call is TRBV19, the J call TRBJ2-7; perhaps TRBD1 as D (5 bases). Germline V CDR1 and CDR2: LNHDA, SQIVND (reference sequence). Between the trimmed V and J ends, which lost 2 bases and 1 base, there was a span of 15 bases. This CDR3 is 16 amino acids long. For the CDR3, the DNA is TGTGCCAGTAGTATAACAATCGCAGGGATTTCCTACGAGCAGTACTTC. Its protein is CASSITIAGISYEQYF.

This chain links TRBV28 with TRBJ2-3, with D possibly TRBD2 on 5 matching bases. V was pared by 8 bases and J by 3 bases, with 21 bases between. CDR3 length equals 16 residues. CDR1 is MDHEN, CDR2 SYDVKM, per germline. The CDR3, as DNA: TGTGCCAGCTCTACGGCAGACCCCAGAGGGACAGATACGCAGTATTTT. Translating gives CASSTADPRGTDTQYF. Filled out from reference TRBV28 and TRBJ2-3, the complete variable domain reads DVKVTQSSRYLVKRTGEKVFLECVQDMDHENMFWYRQDPGLGLRLIYFSYDVKMKEKGDIPEGYSVSREKKERFSLILESASTNQTSMYLCASSTADPRGTDTQYFGPGTRLTVL.